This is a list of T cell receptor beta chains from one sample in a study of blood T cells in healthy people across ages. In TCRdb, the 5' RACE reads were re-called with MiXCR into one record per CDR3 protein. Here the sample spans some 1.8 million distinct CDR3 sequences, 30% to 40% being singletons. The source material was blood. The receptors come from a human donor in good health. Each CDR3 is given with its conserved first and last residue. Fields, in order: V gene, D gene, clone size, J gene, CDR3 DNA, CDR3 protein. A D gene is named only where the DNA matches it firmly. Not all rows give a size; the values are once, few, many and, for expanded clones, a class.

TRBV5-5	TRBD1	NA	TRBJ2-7	TGTGCCAGCAGCGACCGGACAGGGGGGAACCTCTACGAGCAGTACTTC	CASSDRTGGNLYEQYF
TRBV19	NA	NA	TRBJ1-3	TGTGCCAGTAGTATTACGGGCAGGTATAGAAACACCATATATTTT	CASSITGRYRNTIYF
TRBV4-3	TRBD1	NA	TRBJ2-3	TGCGCCAGCAGCCTCCGACAGGGTGGGTTTCCAGATACGCAGTATTTT	CASSLRQGGFPDTQYF
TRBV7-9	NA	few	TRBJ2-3	TGTGCCAGCAGCTTAGTGGACCACACAGATACGCAGTATTTT	CASSLVDHTDTQYF
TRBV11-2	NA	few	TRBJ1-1	TGTGCCAGCAGCCTCGAACGGGACACCCAAAAAGCTTTCTTT	CASSLERDTQKAFF
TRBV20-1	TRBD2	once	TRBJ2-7	TGCAGTGCCCGAGGGGCTAGCGGTAGATCCTACAATGAGCAGTACTTC	CSARGASGRSYNEQYF
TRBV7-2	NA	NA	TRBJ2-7	TGTGCCAGCAGCTTAGATTCGAGGGACTCCTACGAGCAGTACTTC	CASSLDSRDSYEQYF
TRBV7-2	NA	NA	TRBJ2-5	TGTGCCAGCAGCCCCAGATGGGGCATCGAGACCCAGTACTTC	CASSPRWGIETQYF
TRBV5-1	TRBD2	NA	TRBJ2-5	TGCGCCAGCCGCGGGGGGTTGGAAGAGACCCAGTACTTC	CASRGGLEETQYF
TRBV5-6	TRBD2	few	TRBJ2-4	TGTGCCAGCAGCTTGGGGGGGAGGGCAGGTCTGGACATTCAGTACTTC	CASSLGGRAGLDIQYF
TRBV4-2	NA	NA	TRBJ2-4	TGTGCCAGCAGCAAGGGAGGTGGGGCTTCCTACAAGCAGTACTTC	CASSKGGGASYKQYF
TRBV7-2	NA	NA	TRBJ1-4	TGTGCCAGCAGCCCCCGTAAGGGGGGCGAAAAACTGTTTTTT	CASSPRKGGEKLFF
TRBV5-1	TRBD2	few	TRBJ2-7	TGCGCCAGCAGCTTTGGCACTAGCGGGGGGGACGAGCAGTACTTC	CASSFGTSGGDEQYF
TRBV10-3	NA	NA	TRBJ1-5	TGTGCCATCAGTGAGTCTGGAGACAGCGATCAGCATTTT	CAISESGDSDQHF
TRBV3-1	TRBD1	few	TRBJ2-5	TGTGCCAGCAGCCAAGAGGACAGGGAGACCCAGTACTTC	CASSQEDRETQYF
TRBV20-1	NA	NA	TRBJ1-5	TGCAGTGCTAGAGATCACAGTTATCAGCCCCGGCATTTT	CSARDHSYQPRHF
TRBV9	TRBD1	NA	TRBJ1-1	TGTGCCAGCAGCTCATCCAGGGGGCCGTGGGCTGAAGCTTTCTTT	CASSSSRGPWAEAFF
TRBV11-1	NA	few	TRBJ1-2	TGTGCCAGCAGCTTAGAAGCTACTACTAACTATGGCTACACCTTC	CASSLEATTNYGYTF
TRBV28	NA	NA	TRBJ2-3	TGTGCCAGCAGTCCACCTTACGAGGGGATTAGCACAGATACGCAGTATTTT	CASSPPYEGISTDTQYF
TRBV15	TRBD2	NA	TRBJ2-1	TGTGCCACCAGCAGAGAACTAGCGGGGGGCTCCTACAATGAGCAGTTCTTC	CATSRELAGGSYNEQFF
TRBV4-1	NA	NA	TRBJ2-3	TGCGCCAGCAGCCAAGATGCGGAGTTGACGCAGTATTTT	CASSQDAELTQYF
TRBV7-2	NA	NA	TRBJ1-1	TGTGCCAGCAGCTTGGGTAGGGAATATGAAGCTTTCTTT	CASSLGREYEAFF
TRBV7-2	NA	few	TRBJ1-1	TGTGCCAGCAGCCCAGGTGGGGGCTCCACTGAAGCTTTCTTT	CASSPGGGSTEAFF
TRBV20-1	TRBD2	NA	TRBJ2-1	TGCAGTGCTATATACGGGGGGGATGTGCAGTTCTTC	CSAIYGGDVQFF
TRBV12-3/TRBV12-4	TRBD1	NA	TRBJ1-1	TGTGCCAGCAGTGGTACAGGGGGGGCTTTCTTT	CASSGTGGAFF
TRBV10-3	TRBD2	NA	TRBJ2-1	TGTGCCATCAGTGAGTTATGGACTAGCGGGGGCCTAAACTACAATGAGCAGTTCTTC	CAISELWTSGGLNYNEQFF
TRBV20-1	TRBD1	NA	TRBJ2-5	TGCAGTGCCGGGACAGACGAAGAGACCCAGTACTTC	CSAGTDEETQYF
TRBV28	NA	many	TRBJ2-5	TGTGCCAGCAGTCACCGGACAGTTGAAGAGACCCAGTACTTC	CASSHRTVEETQYF
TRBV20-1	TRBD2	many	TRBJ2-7	TGCAGTGCCCGGGACTACCGCTCCTACGAGCAGTACTTC	CSARDYRSYEQYF
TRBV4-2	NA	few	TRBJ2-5	TGTGCCAGCAGCCAAGCAGGGTTCCAAGAGACCCAGTACTTC	CASSQAGFQETQYF
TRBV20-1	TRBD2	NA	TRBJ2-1	TGCAGTGCTAAACAAGGGACTAGCGGGGGGGGCTCCTACAATGAGCAGTTCTTC	CSAKQGTSGGGSYNEQFF
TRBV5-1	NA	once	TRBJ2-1	TGCGCCAGCGATGGGACGTCGGGTGAGCAGTTCTTC	CASDGTSGEQFF
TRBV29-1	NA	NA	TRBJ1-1	TGCAGCGTTGGCAGGGGCACTAAGGCTTTCTTT	CSVGRGTKAFF
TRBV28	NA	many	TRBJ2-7	TGTGCCAGCAGTTTAAGAGGGGGAGCCTACGAGCAGTACTTC	CASSLRGGAYEQYF
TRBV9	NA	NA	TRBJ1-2	TGTGCCAGCAGCGATGGACGGGGATATTACTATGGCTACACCTTC	CASSDGRGYYYGYTF
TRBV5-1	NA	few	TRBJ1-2	TGCGCCAGCAGCCCCGTGGGGAGGCTTCAAATCTATGGCTACACCTTC	CASSPVGRLQIYGYTF
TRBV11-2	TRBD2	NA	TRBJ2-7	TGTGCCAGCAGCTTACGACTAGCCCTCCACGAGCAGTACTTC	CASSLRLALHEQYF
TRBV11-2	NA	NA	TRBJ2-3	TGTGCCAGCAGCTTAGTAGTAGGATTCACAGATACGCAGTATTTT	CASSLVVGFTDTQYF
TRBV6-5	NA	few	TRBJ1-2	TGTGCCAGCAGTTCATCCCTGACAGGAATCGGCTATGGCTACACCTTC	CASSSSLTGIGYGYTF
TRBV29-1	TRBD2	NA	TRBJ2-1	TGCAGCGGGATACTAGCGGGGGGGATGCAGTTCTTC	CSGILAGGMQFF
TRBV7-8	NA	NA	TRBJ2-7	TGTGCCAGTAGCCAGGACGAGCAGTACTTC	CASSQDEQYF
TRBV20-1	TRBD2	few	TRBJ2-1	TGCAGTGCTTTCAATAGCGGGGGGGCTGACAATGAGCAGTTCTTC	CSAFNSGGADNEQFF
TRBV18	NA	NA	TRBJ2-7	TGTGCCAGCTCACCGGACACGGGGAATTACGAGCAGTACTTC	CASSPDTGNYEQYF
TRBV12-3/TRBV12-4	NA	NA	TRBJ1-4	TGTGCCAGCAGTTTTTTCGGGGGGCTCTATGAAAAACTGTTTTTT	CASSFFGGLYEKLFF
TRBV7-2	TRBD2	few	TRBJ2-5	TGTGCCAGCAGCTCCCAACGGGGGGGCGATTTTGAGCAGTACTTC	CASSSQRGGDFEQYF
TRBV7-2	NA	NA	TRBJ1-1	TGTGCCAGCAGCTTAGATTTTTCCCGGCCAAACACTGAGGCTTTCTTT	CASSLDFSRPNTEAFF
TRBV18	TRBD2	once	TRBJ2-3	TGTGCCAGCTCACCACTCCCTGTAGCGGGGTCGACGGATACGCAGTATTTT	CASSPLPVAGSTDTQYF
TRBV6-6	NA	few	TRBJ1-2	TGTGCCAGCAGCCAGTCCAGGGGCCCCCATGGGGGCTACACCTTC	CASSQSRGPHGGYTF
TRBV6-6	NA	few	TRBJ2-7	TGTGCCAGCAGTTACGAGTTGGGGGCAAGGGACGAGCAGTACTTC	CASSYELGARDEQYF
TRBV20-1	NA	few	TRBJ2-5	TGCAGTGCCGAAAGGGGGACCCAGTACTTC	CSAERGTQYF
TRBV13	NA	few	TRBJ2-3	TGTGCCAGCAGCTTATCCGCCGTCCAAGATACGCAGTATTTT	CASSLSAVQDTQYF